The next 28 T cell receptor beta chains were all read from a single sample in a study of shared clonotypes between healthy human individuals. TCRdb keeps only in-frame clones here, not all; method: immunoSEQ multiplex PCR. The sample includes roughly 2,000,000 clones, about 94% of them seen just once. Terminally differentiated effector memory CD45RA+ cells were excluded by CCR7 positive selection of CD45RO-negative cells. Sequencing was performed on naive CD8+ T cells sorted from blood. These receptors originate from a young man in good health.

The V and J genes are TRBV5-1 and TRBJ2-1; no definite D call. Germline V lookup: CDR1 SGHRS, CDR2 YFSETQ. Trimming removed 3 bases from V and 0 bases from J, with 4 bases in between. CDR3 length: 13 amino acids. CDR3 sequence (DNA): TGCGCCAGCAGCTCTAGCTCCTACAATGAGCAGTTCTTC. Its protein product is CASSSSSYNEQFF.

The rearrangement joins TRBV5-1 to TRBJ2-2; D call uncertain. This CDR3 is built from 18 residues. Germline CDR1 reads SGHRS; CDR2 reads YFSETQ. Trimming took off 4 bases at V and 1 base at J, with 20 bases between the two ends. The chain's CDR3 is CASSPGHEETWNTGELFF. The CDR3 DNA is TGCGCCAGCAGCCCAGGTCACGAGGAAACATGGAACACCGGGGAGCTGTTTTTT.

In regard to this clone: This CDR3 is also generated by other DNA sequences in the sample. The rearrangement uses TRBV6-1 and TRBJ2-7; D possibly corresponds to TRBD1 (6 bases). The CDR3 is made up of 12 amino acids. Germline values: CDR1 MNHNS, CDR2 SASEGT. Trimming cost V 3 bases and J 5 bases, with 8 bases left between them. This CDR3 is CASSDPGDEQYF. CDR3 coding DNA: TGTGCCAGCAGTGATCCAGGGGACGAGCAGTACTTC.

This rearrangement joins TRBV5-6 to TRBJ2-7; 10 nucleotides match TRBD2. CDR1 and CDR2 (germline): SGHDT, YYEEEE. The CDR3 has 15 residues. V lost 0 bases, J lost 3 bases, and 3 bases stayed unmatched. The CDR3 sequence: CASSLAASGSYEQYF. CDR3 nucleotides: TGTGCCAGCAGCTTGGCGGCTAGCGGGAGCTACGAGCAGTACTTC.

Concerning this clone itself: Other DNA sequences of this sample code for an identical CDR3. The chain is built from TRBV27 and TRBJ2-5; D is possibly TRBD1 (5 bases). V was clipped by 5 bases and J by 5 bases, with 6 bases between them. CDR1 is MNHEY, CDR2 SMNVEV, per germline (reference sequence). The CDR3 length is 11 residues. This CDR3 is CASSAGETQYF. The CDR3 DNA reads TGTGCCAGCAGTGCAGGGGAGACCCAGTACTTC.

This sequence joins TRBV7-6 and TRBJ2-1, with D perhaps TRBD2 (5 bases). Germline CDR1 SGHVS, CDR2 FNYEAQ. The CDR3 length is 14 residues. Trimming removed 5 bases at V and 4 bases at J, with 12 bases between. The CDR3 sequence: CASSPAGSYNEQFF. The DNA of the CDR3 is TGTGCCAGCAGCCCCGCGGGTAGTTACAATGAGCAGTTCTTC.

This chain connects TRBV6-1 to TRBJ2-1; D is unclear. Trimming took off 3 bases at V and 3 bases at J, with 12 bases between the two ends. The length of the CDR3 is 15 residues. The germline gives CDR1 MNHNS, CDR2 SASEGT. The CDR3 sequence: CASSDWQADYNEQFF. CDR3 DNA: TGTGCCAGCAGTGACTGGCAGGCCGACTACAATGAGCAGTTCTTC.

The CDR3 bases are TGTGCCAGCAGCCCCTCCATTGGGCTAGCGGGATCCTACGAGCAGTACTTC. Protein sequence: CASSPSIGLAGSYEQYF. The chain combines TRBV9 with TRBJ2-7; 9 bases are shared with TRBD2. Germline V gene sequence: CDR1 SGDLS, CDR2 YYNGEE. Losses at the gene ends were 4 bases for V and 1 base for J; bases not matched to a gene: 12. The CDR3 totals 17 residues.

The V gene is TRBV7-9, the J gene TRBJ1-5; D is possibly TRBD1 (6 bases). V lost 4 bases, J lost 0 bases, and 13 bases lay in between. The CDR3 sequence is 16 residues long. Germline V gene sequence: CDR1 SEHNR, CDR2 FQNEAQ (reference sequence). CDR3 loop: CASSSSGEASNQPQHF. In DNA form, the CDR3 reads TGTGCCAGCAGCTCCTCAGGGGAGGCTAGCAATCAGCCCCAGCATTTT.

This chain connects TRBV6-1 to TRBJ1-2, with 9 bases that match TRBD1. After removal of 2 bases from V and 3 bases from J, the junction contained 1 base not matched to a gene. The CDR3 sequence is 14 residues long. Germline V CDR1 and CDR2: MNHNS, SASEGT. The CDR3 reads CASSEWDRDYGYTF. In DNA, the CDR3 is TGTGCCAGCAGTGAATGGGACAGGGACTATGGCTACACCTTC.

V usage is TRBV28 and J usage is TRBJ2-2; 8 bases match TRBD1. Germline loops: CDR1 MDHEN, CDR2 SYDVKM. The V gene end was trimmed by 5 bases and the J gene end by 7 bases; junction bases not matched to a gene: 15. The CDR3 extends over 17 amino acids. The CDR3 coding sequence is TGTGCCAGCAGTACCGACAGGGGCCTCATTTTAGGCGGGGAGCTGTTTTTT. Translated, it gives CASSTDRGLILGGELFF.

The CDR3 bases are TGTGCCAGCAGCTTGGGCCTAGCGGGAGTTCCCTACGAGCAGTACTTC. Residues: CASSLGLAGVPYEQYF. The chain couples TRBV5-6 to TRBJ2-7; 10 nucleotides match TRBD2. CDR3 length equals 16 residues. Germline lookup yields CDR1 SGHDT and CDR2 YYEEEE. Trimming cost V 0 bases and J 2 bases; bases outside gene matches: 5.

This sequence joins TRBV27 and TRBJ1-3; 8 bases fit TRBD1. Germline trimming cut 3 bases from V and 4 bases from J; bases unmatched to any gene: 5. This CDR3 region has 15 residues. Germline assignment: CDR1 MNHEY and CDR2 SMNVEV (reference sequence). The CDR3: CASSFSGGSGNTIYF. The CDR3 nucleotides are TGTGCCAGCAGTTTCTCAGGGGGCTCGGGAAACACCATATATTTT.

This chain connects TRBV5-6 to TRBJ2-7; D unclear. This CDR3 is 13 amino acids long. Between the trimmed V and J ends, which lost 0 bases and 5 bases, there was a span of 9 bases. Looked up from germline, CDR1 is SGHDT and CDR2 is YYEEEE. CDR3 coding DNA: TGTGCCAGCAGCTTGGTTGTGGGGAACGAGCAGTACTTC. Amino acids: CASSLVVGNEQYF.

CDR3 residues: CASSLGEYYGYTF. CDR3 nucleotides: TGTGCCAGCAGTCTCGGGGAGTACTATGGCTACACCTTC. The genes are TRBV27 and TRBJ1-2; D is uncertain. This CDR3 region has 13 residues. The ends were cut back, 5 bases at V and 3 bases at J, with 10 bases in the middle. Looked up from germline, CDR1 is MNHEY and CDR2 is SMNVEV (reference sequence).

The chain couples TRBV27 to TRBJ2-7; TRBD1 matches 8 bases. V trimming: 6 bases; J trimming: 3 bases; junction bases outside the gene matches: 10. The CDR3 contains 15 residues. Germline V gene sequence: CDR1 MNHEY, CDR2 SMNVEV (reference sequence). The CDR3 nucleotides read TGTGCCAGCAGCGCAACGACAGGGGCCATCTACGAGCAGTACTTC. Translation gives CASSATTGAIYEQYF.

For this clone: The same CDR3 is also encoded by other DNA sequences in this sample. The genes are TRBV27 and TRBJ2-3, with D uncertain. Trimming took 3 bases from V and 4 from J, leaving 5 bases between them. This CDR3 region has 12 residues. Germline CDR1 reads MNHEY; CDR2 reads SMNVEV (reference sequence). CDR3 amino acids: CASSFLSDTQYF. The CDR3 region has the DNA TGTGCCAGCAGTTTTTTATCAGATACGCAGTATTTT.

This sequence joins TRBV5-4 and TRBJ1-2, with 9 bases aligning to TRBD1. Germline V gene data show CDR1 as SGHNT and CDR2 as YYREEE (reference sequence). The CDR3 length is 15 residues. V dropped 0 bases and J dropped 7; count of bases not matched to a gene: 7. The CDR3 coding sequence is TGTGCCAGCAGCTTGGCTAGGGACAGGGAGGCTGGCTACACCTTC. Protein: CASSLARDREAGYTF.

The chain combines TRBV4-1 with TRBJ1-1; D is unresolved. Trimming left V 3 bases short and J 3 bases short, with 14 bases between. There are 15 residues in the CDR3. Germline V lookup: CDR1 MGHRA, CDR2 YSYEKL. CDR3 sequence (DNA): TGCGCCAGCAGCCATCCCGAGAGGTGGGACACTGAAGCTTTCTTT. This gives the protein CASSHPERWDTEAFF.

V gene TRBV29-1 combines with J gene TRBJ2-1; 8 positions agree with TRBD2. CDR1 is SQVTM, CDR2 ANQGSEA, per germline. Trimming cost V 6 bases and J 4 bases; bases outside gene matches: 14. The CDR3 consists of 16 residues. CDR3 sequence: CSVAGLIAGYYNEQFF. The CDR3 region has the DNA TGCAGCGTAGCAGGATTAATAGCGGGATATTACAATGAGCAGTTCTTC.

This clone was seen just once. The rearrangement uses TRBV5-6 and TRBJ1-5; perhaps TRBD1 as D (5 bases). Per the germline V gene, CDR1 is SGHDT and CDR2 is YYEEEE. V lost 4 bases and J 7 bases, leaving 9 bases between the germline ends. The CDR3 has 12 amino acids. The CDR3 is CASSQGSQPQHF. CDR3 nucleotides: TGTGCCAGCAGCCAGGGTTCCCAGCCCCAGCATTTT.

This clone was detected only once. The chain joins TRBV27 to TRBJ2-1; 9 positions match TRBD2. The V gene's germline CDR1 is MNHEY and CDR2 SMNVEV (reference sequence). This CDR3 region has 13 residues. V dropped 0 bases and J dropped 13; count of bases not matched to a gene: 4. The CDR3 protein is CASSLSASGDQFF. CDR3 sequence (DNA): TGTGCCAGCAGTTTATCGGCTAGCGGGGATCAGTTCTTC.

The chain combines TRBV9 with TRBJ2-7; 8 nucleotides align to TRBD2. Germline V gene data show CDR1 as SGDLS and CDR2 as YYNGEE. The V and J ends lost 0 bases and 1 base, in that order; junction bases with no gene match: 6. CDR3 length: 16 amino acids. In nucleotides, the CDR3 is TGTGCCAGCAGCGTAGGCCTAGCGGGCAGATCCTACGAGCAGTACTTC. This codes for CASSVGLAGRSYEQYF.

The chain combines TRBV27 with TRBJ2-7; 13 positions match TRBD2. This CDR3 comprises 14 residues. Trimming cost V 6 bases and J 7 bases; bases outside gene matches: 6. Germline assignment: CDR1 MNHEY and CDR2 SMNVEV (reference sequence). CDR3 amino acids: CASSRGLAGVEQYF. The DNA for the CDR3 is TGTGCCAGCAGCCGAGGACTAGCGGGAGTTGAGCAGTACTTC.

Notes on this clone: Distinct nucleotide sequences in the sample also encode this CDR3. The chain uses TRBV19 and TRBJ2-7; 7 bases are a match to TRBD1. The J segment lost 2 bases and the V segment lost 5 bases, leaving 6 bases of the junction unmatched. The CDR3 has 14 amino acids. Germline V CDR1 and CDR2: LNHDA, SQIVND (reference sequence). The chain's CDR3 is CASSAGQVTYEQYF. DNA for the CDR3: TGTGCCAGTAGTGCCGGACAGGTCACCTACGAGCAGTACTTC. The entire variable domain, with the rest obtained from reference TRBV19 and TRBJ2-7, is as follows: DGGITQSPKYLFRKEGQNVTLSCEQNLNHDAMYWYRQDPGQGLRLIYYSQIVNDFQKGDIAEGYSVSREKKESFPLTVTSAQKNPTAFYLCASSAGQVTYEQYFGPGTRLTVT.

The chain couples TRBV5-6 to TRBJ2-1, with 10 nucleotides matching TRBD2. CDR1 and CDR2 (germline): SGHDT, YYEEEE. The CDR3 consists of 17 residues. After removal of 3 bases from V and 2 bases from J, the junction contained 8 bases not matched to a gene. The CDR3 is CASSWGLAGVPYNEQFF. The CDR3 nucleotides are TGTGCCAGCAGCTGGGGTCTAGCGGGGGTACCCTACAATGAGCAGTTCTTC.

This chain connects TRBV27 to TRBJ1-5; TRBD1 might be the D (5 bases). V was trimmed by 6 bases and J by 7 bases, leaving 19 bases between them. The CDR3 has 15 amino acids. Per the germline V gene, CDR1 is MNHEY and CDR2 is SMNVEV (reference sequence). The DNA for the CDR3 is TGTGCCAGCAGCCCGAACAGCTGGGGCGGGCAGCCCCAGCATTTT. The encoded protein is CASSPNSWGGQPQHF.

The chain joins TRBV27 to TRBJ2-3, with TRBD2 matching 7 bases. CDR1 and CDR2 from the germline V gene are MNHEY and SMNVEV (reference sequence). This CDR3 region has 16 residues. Trimming cost V 0 bases and J 0 bases; bases outside gene matches: 3. CDR3 nucleotides: TGTGCCAGCAGTTTATCGGGCGGGGGAAGCACAGATACGCAGTATTTT. Residues: CASSLSGGGSTDTQYF.